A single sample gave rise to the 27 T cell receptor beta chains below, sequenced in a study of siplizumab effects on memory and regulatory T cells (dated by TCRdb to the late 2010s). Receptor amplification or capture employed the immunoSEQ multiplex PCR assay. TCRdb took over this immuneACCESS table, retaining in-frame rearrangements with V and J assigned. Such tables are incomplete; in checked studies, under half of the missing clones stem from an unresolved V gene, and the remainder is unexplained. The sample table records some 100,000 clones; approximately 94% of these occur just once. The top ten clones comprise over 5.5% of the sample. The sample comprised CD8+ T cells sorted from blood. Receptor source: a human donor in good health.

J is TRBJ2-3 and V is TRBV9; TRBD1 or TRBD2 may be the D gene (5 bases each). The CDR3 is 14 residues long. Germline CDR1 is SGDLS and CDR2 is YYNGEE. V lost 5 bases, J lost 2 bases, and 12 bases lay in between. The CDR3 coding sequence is TGTGCCAGCAGTCCCGGGACCAACACAGATACGCAGTATTTT. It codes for CASSPGTNTDTQYF.

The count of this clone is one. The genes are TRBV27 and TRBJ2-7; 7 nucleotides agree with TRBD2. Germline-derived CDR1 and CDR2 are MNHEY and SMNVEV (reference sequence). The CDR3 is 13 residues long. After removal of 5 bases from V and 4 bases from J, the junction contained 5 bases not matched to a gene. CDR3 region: CASSGLGGYEQYF. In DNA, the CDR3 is TGTGCCAGCAGTGGACTAGGAGGTTACGAGCAGTACTTC.

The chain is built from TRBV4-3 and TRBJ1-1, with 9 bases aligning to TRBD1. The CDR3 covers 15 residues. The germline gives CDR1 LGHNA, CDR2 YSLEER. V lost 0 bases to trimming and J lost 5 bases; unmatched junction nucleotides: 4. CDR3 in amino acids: CASSQDSTGGTEAFF. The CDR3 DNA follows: TGCGCCAGCAGCCAAGATTCGACAGGGGGGACTGAAGCTTTCTTT.

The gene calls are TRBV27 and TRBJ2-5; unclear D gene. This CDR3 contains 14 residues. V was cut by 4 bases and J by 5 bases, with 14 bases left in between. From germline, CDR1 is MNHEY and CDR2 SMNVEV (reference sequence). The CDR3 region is CASSSGNLWETQYF. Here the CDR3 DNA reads TGTGCCAGCAGTTCTGGGAACCTCTGGGAGACCCAGTACTTC.

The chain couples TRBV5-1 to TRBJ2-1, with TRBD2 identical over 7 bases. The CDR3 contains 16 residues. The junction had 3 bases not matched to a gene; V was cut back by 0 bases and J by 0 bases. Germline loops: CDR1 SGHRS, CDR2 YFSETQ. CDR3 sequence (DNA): TGCGCCAGCAGCTTGGAAGCGGGAAGCTCCTACAATGAGCAGTTCTTC. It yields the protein CASSLEAGSSYNEQFF.

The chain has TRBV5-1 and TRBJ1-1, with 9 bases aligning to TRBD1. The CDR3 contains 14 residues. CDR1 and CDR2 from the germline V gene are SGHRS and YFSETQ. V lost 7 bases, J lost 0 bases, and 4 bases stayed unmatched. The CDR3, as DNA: TGCGCCAGCGGAAGGGACAGGGTGAACACTGAAGCTTTCTTT. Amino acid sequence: CASGRDRVNTEAFF.

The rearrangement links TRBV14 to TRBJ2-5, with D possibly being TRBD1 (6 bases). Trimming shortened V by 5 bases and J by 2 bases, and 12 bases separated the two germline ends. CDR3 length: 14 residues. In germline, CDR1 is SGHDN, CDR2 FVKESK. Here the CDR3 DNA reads TGTGCCAGCAGCTACAGGACAGCTCAAGAGACCCAGTACTTC. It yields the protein CASSYRTAQETQYF. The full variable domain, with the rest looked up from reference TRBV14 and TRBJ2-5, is EAGVTQFPSHSVIEKGQTVTLRCDPISGHDNLYWYRRVMGKEIKFLLHFVKESKQDESGMPNNRFLAERTGGTYSTLKVQPAELEDSGVYFCASSYRTAQETQYFGPGTRLLVL.

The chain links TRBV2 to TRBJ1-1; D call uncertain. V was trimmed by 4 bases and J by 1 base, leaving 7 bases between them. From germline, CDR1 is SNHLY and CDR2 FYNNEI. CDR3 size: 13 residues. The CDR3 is CASSVVGNTEAFF. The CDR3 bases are TGTGCCAGCAGTGTTGTAGGGAACACTGAAGCTTTCTTT.

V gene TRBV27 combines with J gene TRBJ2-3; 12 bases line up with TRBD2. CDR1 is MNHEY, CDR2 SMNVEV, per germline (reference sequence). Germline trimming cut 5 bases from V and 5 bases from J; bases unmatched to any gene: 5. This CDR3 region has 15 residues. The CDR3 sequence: CASSDLAGGVDTQYF. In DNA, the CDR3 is TGTGCCAGCAGTGATCTAGCGGGAGGGGTAGATACGCAGTATTTT.

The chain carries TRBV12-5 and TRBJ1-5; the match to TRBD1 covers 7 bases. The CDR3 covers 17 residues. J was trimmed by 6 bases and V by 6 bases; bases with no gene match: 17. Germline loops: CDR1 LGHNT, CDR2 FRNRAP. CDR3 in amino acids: CASGTRYLTGEGQPQHF. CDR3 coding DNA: TGTGCTAGTGGCACCCGGTACTTAACAGGGGAGGGTCAGCCCCAGCATTTT.

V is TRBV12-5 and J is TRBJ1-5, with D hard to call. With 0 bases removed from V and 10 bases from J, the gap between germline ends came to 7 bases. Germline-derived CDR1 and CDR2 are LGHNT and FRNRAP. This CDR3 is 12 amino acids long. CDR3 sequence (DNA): TGTGCTAGTGGTTTGGTATCCGACCCCCAGCATTTT. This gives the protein CASGLVSDPQHF.

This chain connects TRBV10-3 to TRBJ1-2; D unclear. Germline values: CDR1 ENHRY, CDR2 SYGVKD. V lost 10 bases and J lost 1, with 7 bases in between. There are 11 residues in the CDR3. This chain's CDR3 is CATSLNYGYTF. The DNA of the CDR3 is TGTGCCACGAGTCTTAACTATGGCTACACCTTC.

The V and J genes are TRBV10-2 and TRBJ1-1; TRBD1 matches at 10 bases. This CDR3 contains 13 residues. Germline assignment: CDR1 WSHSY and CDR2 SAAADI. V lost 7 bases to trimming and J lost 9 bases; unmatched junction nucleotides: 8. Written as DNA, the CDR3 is TGCGCCAGCAACCAAGGGACAGGGGACCAAGCTTTCTTT. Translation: CASNQGTGDQAFF.

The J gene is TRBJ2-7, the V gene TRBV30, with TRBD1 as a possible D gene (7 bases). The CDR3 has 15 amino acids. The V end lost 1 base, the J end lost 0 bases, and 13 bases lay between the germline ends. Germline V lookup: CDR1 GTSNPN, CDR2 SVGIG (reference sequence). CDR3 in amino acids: CAWSAAGGISYEQYF. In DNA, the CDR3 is TGTGCCTGGAGTGCTGCAGGGGGGATCTCCTACGAGCAGTACTTC.

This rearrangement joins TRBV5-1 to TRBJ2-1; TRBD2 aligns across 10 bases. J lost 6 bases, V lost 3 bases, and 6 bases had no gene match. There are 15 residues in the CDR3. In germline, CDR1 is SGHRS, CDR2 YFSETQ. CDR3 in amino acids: CASSSWTSGSNEQFF. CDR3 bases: TGCGCCAGCAGCTCTTGGACTAGCGGTAGCAATGAGCAGTTCTTC.

Written as DNA, the CDR3 is TGTGCCAGCAGTCCCCTGGGACAGTGGAACACTGAAGCTTTCTTT. Translated: CASSPLGQWNTEAFF. The rearrangement joins TRBV6-5 to TRBJ1-1; TRBD1 matches 7 bases. The germline V gene has CDR1 MNHEY and CDR2 SVGAGI. The J segment lost 1 base and the V segment lost 5 bases, leaving 7 bases of the junction unmatched. The CDR3 spans 15 residues.

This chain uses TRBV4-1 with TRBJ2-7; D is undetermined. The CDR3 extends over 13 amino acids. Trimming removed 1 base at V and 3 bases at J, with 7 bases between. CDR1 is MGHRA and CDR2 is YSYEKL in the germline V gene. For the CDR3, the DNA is TGCGCCAGCAGCCAAGTTGACGGCTACGAGCAGTACTTC. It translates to CASSQVDGYEQYF.

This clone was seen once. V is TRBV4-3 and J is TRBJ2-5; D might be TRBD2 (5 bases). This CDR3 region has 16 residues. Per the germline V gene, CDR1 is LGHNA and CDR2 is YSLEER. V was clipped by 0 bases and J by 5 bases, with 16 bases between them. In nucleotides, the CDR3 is TGCGCCAGCAGCCAAGAAGGGAGCGAGCGGCCGGAGACCCAGTACTTC. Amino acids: CASSQEGSERPETQYF.

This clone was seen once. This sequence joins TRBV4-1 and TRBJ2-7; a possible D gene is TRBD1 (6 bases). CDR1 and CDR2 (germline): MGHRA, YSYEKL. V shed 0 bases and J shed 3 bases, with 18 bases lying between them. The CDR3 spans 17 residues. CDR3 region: CASSQEPPGHGYYEQYF. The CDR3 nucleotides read TGCGCCAGCAGCCAAGAACCTCCGGGACACGGATACTACGAGCAGTACTTC.

DNA for the CDR3: TGTGCCAGCAGTTACTCGGGAGATGGGAGCACTGAAGCTTTCTTT. Translation gives CASSYSGDGSTEAFF. This rearrangement joins TRBV6-5 to TRBJ1-1, with unresolved D. Trimming left V 0 bases short and J 4 bases short, with 12 bases between. Germline-derived CDR1 and CDR2 are MNHEY and SVGAGI. The CDR3 is made up of 15 amino acids.

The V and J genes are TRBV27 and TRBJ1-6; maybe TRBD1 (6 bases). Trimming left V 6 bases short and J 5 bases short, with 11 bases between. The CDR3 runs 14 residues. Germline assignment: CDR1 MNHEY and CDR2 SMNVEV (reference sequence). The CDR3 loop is CASRPQGNNSPLHF. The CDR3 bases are TGTGCCAGCAGGCCGCAGGGGAATAATTCACCCCTCCACTTT.

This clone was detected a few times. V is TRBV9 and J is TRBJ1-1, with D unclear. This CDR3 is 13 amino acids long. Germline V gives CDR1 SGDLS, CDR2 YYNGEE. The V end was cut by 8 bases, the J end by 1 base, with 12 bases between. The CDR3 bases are TGTGCCAGTCGTAACGTAGAGAACACTGAAGCTTTCTTT. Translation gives CASRNVENTEAFF.

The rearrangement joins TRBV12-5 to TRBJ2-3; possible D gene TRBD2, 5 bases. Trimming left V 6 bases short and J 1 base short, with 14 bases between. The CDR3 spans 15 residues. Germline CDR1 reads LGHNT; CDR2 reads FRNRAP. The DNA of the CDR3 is TGTGCTAGTGGGGAAGGACTCTCCCGCACAGATACGCAGTATTTT. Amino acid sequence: CASGEGLSRTDTQYF. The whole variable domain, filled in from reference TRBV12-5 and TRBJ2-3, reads DARVTQTPRHKVTEMGQEVTMRCQPILGHNTVFWYRQTMMQGLELLAYFRNRAPLDDSGMPKDRFSAEMPDATLATLKIQPSEPRDSAVYFCASGEGLSRTDTQYFGPGTRLTVL.

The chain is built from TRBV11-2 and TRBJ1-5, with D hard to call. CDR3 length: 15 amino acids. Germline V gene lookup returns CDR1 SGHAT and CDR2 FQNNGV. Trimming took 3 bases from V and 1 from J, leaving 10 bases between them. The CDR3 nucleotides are TGTGCCAGCAGCTTGGGGAGCTTCAGCAATCAGCCCCAGCATTTT. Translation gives CASSLGSFSNQPQHF.

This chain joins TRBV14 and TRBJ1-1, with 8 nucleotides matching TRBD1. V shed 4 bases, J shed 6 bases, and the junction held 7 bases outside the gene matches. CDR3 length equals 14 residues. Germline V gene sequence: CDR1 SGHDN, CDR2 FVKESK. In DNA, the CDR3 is TGTGCCAGCAGCCCGAGACCACAGGGGGCTGAAGCTTTCTTT. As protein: CASSPRPQGAEAFF.

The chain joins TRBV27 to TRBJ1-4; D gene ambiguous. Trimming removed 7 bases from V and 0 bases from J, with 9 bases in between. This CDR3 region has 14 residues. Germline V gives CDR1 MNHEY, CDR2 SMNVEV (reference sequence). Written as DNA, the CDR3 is TGTGCCAGCACCAATAGAGCAACTAATGAAAAACTGTTTTTT. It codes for CASTNRATNEKLFF. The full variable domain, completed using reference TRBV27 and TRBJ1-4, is EAQVTQNPRYLITVTGKKLTVTCSQNMNHEYMSWYRQDPGLGLRQIYYSMNVEVTDKGDVPEGYKVSRKEKRNFPLILESPSPNQTSLYFCASTNRATNEKLFFGSGTQLSVL.

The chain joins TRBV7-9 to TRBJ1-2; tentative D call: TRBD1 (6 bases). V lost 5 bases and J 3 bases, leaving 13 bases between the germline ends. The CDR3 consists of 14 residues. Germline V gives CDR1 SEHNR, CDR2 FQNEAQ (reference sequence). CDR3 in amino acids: CASSPGTLDYGYTF. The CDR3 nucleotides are TGTGCCAGCAGCCCGGGGACACTGGACTATGGCTACACCTTC.